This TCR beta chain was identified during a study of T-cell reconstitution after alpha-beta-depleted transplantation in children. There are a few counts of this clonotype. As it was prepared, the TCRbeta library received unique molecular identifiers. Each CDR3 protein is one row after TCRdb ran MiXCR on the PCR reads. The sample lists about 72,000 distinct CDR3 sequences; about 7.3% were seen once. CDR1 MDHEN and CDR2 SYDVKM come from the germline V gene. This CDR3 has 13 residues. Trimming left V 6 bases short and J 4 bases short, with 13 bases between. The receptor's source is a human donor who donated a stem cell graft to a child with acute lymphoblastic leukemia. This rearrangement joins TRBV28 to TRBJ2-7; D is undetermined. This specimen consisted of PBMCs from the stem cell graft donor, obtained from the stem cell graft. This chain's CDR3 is CASSSSRVYEQYF. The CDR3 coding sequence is TGTGCCAGCAGCTCCTCTCGGGTGTACGAGCAGTACTTC.